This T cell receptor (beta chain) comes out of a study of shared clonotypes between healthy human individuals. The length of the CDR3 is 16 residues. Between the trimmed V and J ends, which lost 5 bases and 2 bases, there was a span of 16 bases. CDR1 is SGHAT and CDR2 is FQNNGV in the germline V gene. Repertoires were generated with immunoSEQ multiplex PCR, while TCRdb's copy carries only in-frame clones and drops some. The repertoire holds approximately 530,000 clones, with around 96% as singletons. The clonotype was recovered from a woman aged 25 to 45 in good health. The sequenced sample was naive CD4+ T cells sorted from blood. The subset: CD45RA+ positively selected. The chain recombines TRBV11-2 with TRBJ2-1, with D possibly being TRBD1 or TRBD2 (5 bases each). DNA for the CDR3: TGTGCCAGCAGCCAGCCCAAGCGGACAACCTACAATGAGCAGTTCTTC. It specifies CASSQPKRTTYNEQFF. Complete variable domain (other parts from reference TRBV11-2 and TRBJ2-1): EAGVAQSPRYKIIEKRQSVAFWCNPISGHATLYWYQQILGQGPKLLIQFQNNGVVDDSQLPKDRFSAERLKGVDSTLKIQPAKLEDSAVYLCASSQPKRTTYNEQFFGPGTRLTVL.